These 31 T cell receptor beta chains came from one sample sequenced in a study of shared clonotypes between healthy human individuals. Clones were read by immunoSEQ multiplex PCR, and TCRdb kept only the in-frame ones, dropping some. The sample shows some 2,000,000 clones, about 95% of them seen only once. Naive CD8 cells, CD45RO-negative and positively selected for CCR7, excluded terminally differentiated effector memory CD45RA+ cells. The specimen sequenced was naive CD8+ T cells sorted from blood. These receptors were taken from a man between 18 and 29 years old in good health.

The chain is built from TRBV18 and TRBJ2-7, with D maybe TRBD2 (5 bases). The CDR3 runs 14 residues. Per the germline V gene, CDR1 is KGHSH and CDR2 is LQKENI. V was shortened by 6 bases and J by 3 bases, with 15 bases between the two germline ends. The CDR3 reads CASSLSGGRYEQYF. The CDR3 nucleotides read TGTGCCAGCTCTTTATCGGGCGGGCGCTACGAGCAGTACTTC.

This chain links TRBV30 with TRBJ2-5; 7 nucleotides align to TRBD2. V was pared by 2 bases and J by 4 bases, with 4 bases of the junction left unmatched. Looked up from germline, CDR1 is GTSNPN and CDR2 is SVGIG (reference sequence). This CDR3 spans 13 amino acids. Here the CDR3 reads CAWSPGGLETQYF. In DNA, the CDR3 is TGTGCCTGGAGTCCCGGGGGGTTAGAGACCCAGTACTTC.

The chain is built from TRBV9 and TRBJ2-1, with 7 bases fitting TRBD2. The CDR3 consists of 16 residues. Per the germline V gene, CDR1 is SGDLS and CDR2 is YYNGEE. J lost 3 bases, V lost 4 bases, and 10 bases had no gene match. CDR3 protein: CASSLNRAGVYNEQFF. DNA for the CDR3: TGTGCCAGCAGCCTAAATCGGGCGGGGGTCTACAATGAGCAGTTCTTC.

This chain uses TRBV10-1 with TRBJ2-7; D unresolved. The germline gives CDR1 WNHNN, CDR2 SYGVQD (reference sequence). Trimming shortened V by 3 bases and J by 2 bases, and 14 bases separated the two germline ends. The CDR3 runs to 15 residues. The CDR3 DNA sequence: TGCGCCAGCAGTGAATACCAGGAAGCACCCTACGAGCAGTACTTC. Translating it yields CASSEYQEAPYEQYF.

This clone showed up just once. The rearrangement joins TRBV4-3 to TRBJ2-1; 10 bases match TRBD1. The germline V gene encodes CDR1 LGHNA and CDR2 YSLEER. The CDR3 has 16 residues. J lost 3 bases, V lost 4 bases, and 6 bases had no gene match. Here the CDR3 reads CASSPRTGGFYNEQFF. CDR3 nucleotides: TGCGCCAGCAGCCCCCGGACAGGGGGGTTCTACAATGAGCAGTTCTTC.

This chain joins TRBV25-1 and TRBJ1-6; no firm D call. The CDR3 totals 12 residues. The germline V gene has CDR1 MGHDK and CDR2 SYGVNS. Trimming left V 3 bases short and J 6 bases short, with 3 bases between. The CDR3 sequence is CASSEGNSPLHF. The CDR3 DNA sequence: TGTGCCAGCAGTGAGGGTAATTCACCCCTCCACTTT.

This rearrangement joins TRBV6-6 to TRBJ2-1, with a possible D match to TRBD2 (5 bases). Trimming took 5 bases from V and 4 from J, leaving 15 bases between them. The CDR3 covers 15 residues. Looked up from germline, CDR1 is MNHNY and CDR2 is SVGAGI (reference sequence). The CDR3 nucleotides read TGTGCCAGCAGTCTAGCTAGCCGAGATTACAATGAGCAGTTCTTC. Translated: CASSLASRDYNEQFF.

As for this clone: Other DNA sequences from this sample encode an identical CDR3 as well. This sequence joins TRBV27 and TRBJ2-7, with 7 bases that match TRBD2. The J segment lost 0 bases and the V segment lost 3 bases, leaving 2 bases of the junction unmatched. The germline CDR1 and CDR2 sequences are MNHEY and SMNVEV (reference sequence). CDR3 size: 14 residues. The CDR3 here is CASSFGGSSYEQYF. Here the CDR3 DNA reads TGTGCCAGCAGTTTCGGCGGGAGCTCCTACGAGCAGTACTTC.

The chain combines TRBV4-1 with TRBJ1-1; D call uncertain. The CDR3 consists of 18 residues. CDR1 and CDR2 from the germline V gene are MGHRA and YSYEKL. The V end was cut by 3 bases, the J end by 7 bases, with 27 bases between. CDR3 in amino acids: CASSQLLQEGDLGGEAFF. The CDR3, as DNA: TGCGCCAGCAGCCAGTTACTGCAGGAAGGCGACTTAGGTGGTGAAGCTTTCTTT.

J is TRBJ1-4 and V is TRBV28, with a tentative D call TRBD1 (5 bases). The germline V gene encodes CDR1 MDHEN and CDR2 SYDVKM. CDR3 length: 14 amino acids. Trimming stripped 3 bases from V and 8 bases from J, with 13 bases between. This CDR3 reads CASSLMTEGEKLFF. The CDR3 DNA sequence: TGTGCCAGCAGTTTGATGACAGAGGGGGAAAAACTGTTTTTT.

The rearrangement uses TRBV5-4 and TRBJ2-7, with a tentative D call TRBD1 (5 bases). Deletions cut 2 bases from V and 1 base from J, with 13 bases between. This CDR3 region has 15 residues. Germline CDR1 and CDR2: SGHNT and YYREEE (reference sequence). The CDR3: CASSFDWGGSYEQYF. Here the CDR3 DNA reads TGTGCCAGCAGCTTCGATTGGGGCGGTTCCTACGAGCAGTACTTC.

The chain has TRBV7-9 and TRBJ2-2; D is perhaps TRBD2 (6 bases). V was trimmed by 3 bases and J by 1 base, leaving 18 bases between them. CDR1 is SEHNR, CDR2 FQNEAQ, per germline (reference sequence). The CDR3 length is 18 residues. The CDR3 region is CASSFPGQGGMNTGELFF. The CDR3 nucleotides read TGTGCCAGCAGCTTTCCCGGGCAGGGCGGGATGAACACCGGGGAGCTGTTTTTT.

With respect to this clone: Sequence at one end of the junction differs from germline and may be a read error. CDR3 coding DNA: TGCAGCGTTGAAAACCCTAAAGGGAAACCCTTC. Residues: CSVENPKGKPF. This rearrangement joins TRBV29-1 to TRBJ1-2; D remains unclear. The CDR3 spans 11 residues. Germline V CDR1 and CDR2: SQVTM, ANQGSEA.

The gene calls are TRBV5-8 and TRBJ2-7; D remains ambiguous. CDR1 and CDR2 from the germline V gene are SGHTS and YDEGEE. This CDR3 has 13 amino acids. V shed 0 bases and J shed 5 bases, with 9 bases lying between them. CDR3 sequence (DNA): TGTGCCAGCAGCTTGGGAAAAGTCAACGAGCAGTACTTC. This encodes CASSLGKVNEQYF.

This clone occurred once. The genes are TRBV7-8 and TRBJ2-5; D unclear. Germline assignment: CDR1 SGHVS and CDR2 FQNEAQ. Trimming stripped 2 bases from V and 5 bases from J, with 21 bases between. The CDR3 is made up of 17 amino acids. CDR3 in DNA: TGTGCCAGCAGCTTAACACCTCCGGGCACTCTCTGGGAGACCCAGTACTTC. Encoded protein: CASSLTPPGTLWETQYF.

The chain links TRBV9 to TRBJ1-5; 8 bases line up with TRBD1. Germline lookup yields CDR1 SGDLS and CDR2 YYNGEE. Unmatched junction bases numbered 3, after V lost 5 bases and J lost 5 bases. The CDR3 contains 13 residues. CDR3 loop: CASSTGGDQPQHF. CDR3 coding DNA: TGTGCCAGCAGTACAGGGGGGGATCAGCCCCAGCATTTT.

CDR3 loop: CASGPDRGRGSSDEQYF. The DNA for the CDR3 is TGTGCTAGTGGCCCGGACAGGGGGCGCGGATCTTCCGACGAGCAGTACTTC. The V and J genes are TRBV12-5 and TRBJ2-7; 11 bases fit TRBD1. The CDR3 extends over 17 amino acids. Germline loops: CDR1 LGHNT, CDR2 FRNRAP. Unmatched junction bases numbered 15, after V lost 6 bases and J lost 5 bases.

The chain joins TRBV11-2 to TRBJ2-1; TRBD2 aligns across 11 bases. Per the germline V gene, CDR1 is SGHAT and CDR2 is FQNNGV. V trimming: 5 bases; J trimming: 8 bases; junction bases outside the gene matches: 8. CDR3 length: 15 amino acids. For the CDR3, the DNA is TGTGCCAGCAGCCCCTTAGCGGGAGGGCCCGATGAGCAGTTCTTC. The encoded protein is CASSPLAGGPDEQFF.

The V gene is TRBV30, the J gene TRBJ2-7; no reliable D call. The CDR3 is made up of 12 amino acids. CDR1 and CDR2 from the germline V gene are GTSNPN and SVGIG (reference sequence). The CDR3 reads CAMEYNSYEQYF. CDR3 DNA sequence: TGTGCAATGGAGTACAATTCCTACGAGCAGTACTTC.

The chain employs TRBV6-5 and TRBJ2-7; TRBD1 or TRBD2 may be the D gene (5 bases each). The CDR3 has 15 residues. With 2 bases removed from V and 2 bases from J, the gap between germline ends came to 13 bases. In germline, CDR1 is MNHEY, CDR2 SVGAGI. This CDR3 reads CASSYGGVTPYEQYF. The DNA of the CDR3 is TGTGCCAGCAGTTACGGGGGAGTTACACCCTACGAGCAGTACTTC.

The V gene is TRBV28, the J gene TRBJ2-7; D gene unclear. V gave up 3 bases and J gave up 3 bases, with 9 bases separating them. Germline values: CDR1 MDHEN, CDR2 SYDVKM. The CDR3 runs 13 residues. The chain's CDR3 is CASSLPLSYEQYF. CDR3 bases: TGTGCCAGCAGTTTGCCCCTTAGCTACGAGCAGTACTTC.

Of note for this clone: The identical CDR3 is also encoded by other nucleotide sequences in the sample. The CDR3 DNA sequence: TGTGCCTGGAGTGGGGGAGGCTCATCCACAGATACGCAGTATTTT. Protein product: CAWSGGGSSTDTQYF. This sequence joins TRBV30 and TRBJ2-3; D might be TRBD2 (6 bases). Germline assignment: CDR1 GTSNPN and CDR2 SVGIG (reference sequence). CDR3 length: 15 residues. Trimming removed 1 base at V and 2 bases at J, with 13 bases between. The full variable domain, with the rest looked up from reference TRBV30 and TRBJ2-3, is SQTIHQWPATLVQPVGSPLSLECTVEGTSNPNLYWYRQAAGRGLQLLFYSVGIGQISSEVPQNLSASRPQDRQFILSSKKLLLSDSGFYLCAWSGGGSSTDTQYFGPGTRLTVL.

This sequence joins TRBV13 and TRBJ2-7; 11 bases are shared with TRBD1. The CDR3 totals 15 residues. The ends lost 1 base at V and 3 bases at J; junction bases unmatched: 2. The germline V gene has CDR1 PRHDT and CDR2 FYEKMQ (reference sequence). DNA of the CDR3: TGTGCCAGCAGCTTAGAAGGGACAGGGGGCTACGAGCAGTACTTC. Protein: CASSLEGTGGYEQYF.

Only one count was recorded for this clone. The genes are TRBV13 and TRBJ2-7, with D possibly matching TRBD1 (6 bases). The V end lost 2 bases, the J end lost 3 bases, and 14 bases lay between the germline ends. The CDR3 has 15 residues. Germline V gene lookup returns CDR1 PRHDT and CDR2 FYEKMQ (reference sequence). In DNA form, the CDR3 reads TGTGCCAGCAGCTTACAGGGGCAAATAAACTACGAGCAGTACTTC. Amino acids: CASSLQGQINYEQYF.

The CDR3 protein is CAWSIKKAEAFF. The DNA of the CDR3 is TGTGCCTGGAGTATAAAGAAGGCGGAAGCTTTCTTT. The J gene is TRBJ1-1, the V gene TRBV30; D is unresolved. There are 12 residues in the CDR3. Germline loops: CDR1 GTSNPN, CDR2 SVGIG (reference sequence). The ends were cut back, 2 bases at V and 8 bases at J, with 12 bases in the middle.

The V gene is TRBV6-5, the J gene TRBJ1-1; 7 bases are a match to TRBD1. Germline values: CDR1 MNHEY, CDR2 SVGAGI. The CDR3 consists of 13 residues. Unmatched junction bases numbered 4, after V lost 6 bases and J lost 3 bases. The CDR3 nucleotides read TGTGCCAGCAGAGAGACAGGGTACACTGAAGCTTTCTTT. This translates into CASRETGYTEAFF.

V usage is TRBV6-1 and J usage is TRBJ2-5, with 9 positions matching TRBD2. CDR1 MNHNS and CDR2 SASEGT come from the germline V gene. This CDR3 has 17 residues. The V segment lost 0 bases and the J segment 4 bases; nucleotides outside the gene matches: 9. The CDR3 here is CASSEAGSGRSRETQYF. The CDR3 nucleotides read TGTGCCAGCAGTGAAGCCGGGAGCGGGAGGTCACGAGAGACCCAGTACTTC.

The rearrangement links TRBV7-9 to TRBJ1-5; no reliable D call. V shed 1 base and J shed 14 bases, with 12 bases lying between them. The CDR3 has 12 amino acids. Germline lookup yields CDR1 SEHNR and CDR2 FQNEAQ (reference sequence). The CDR3 coding sequence is TGTGCCAGCAGCTTAGGCCAAGGGCCGAAGCATTTT. The encoded protein is CASSLGQGPKHF.

This sequence joins TRBV30 and TRBJ2-7; 11 nucleotides align to TRBD2. The trim removed 4 bases at V and 6 bases at J, leaving 5 bases unmatched. The length of the CDR3 is 13 residues. Germline loops: CDR1 GTSNPN, CDR2 SVGIG (reference sequence). The CDR3 DNA reads as TGTGCCTGGAACCCGGGACTAGCGGCCGAGCAGTACTTC. This encodes CAWNPGLAAEQYF.

The chain carries TRBV5-6 and TRBJ2-7; 11 positions agree with TRBD2. Germline CDR1 SGHDT, CDR2 YYEEEE. The CDR3 is made up of 15 amino acids. After removal of 2 bases from V and 5 bases from J, the junction contained 6 bases not matched to a gene. CDR3 nucleotide sequence: TGTGCCAGCAGCTTCAAGACTAGCGGGAAAAACGAGCAGTACTTC. Its translation is CASSFKTSGKNEQYF.

This clone appeared once. J is TRBJ1-6 and V is TRBV9; 7 bases fit TRBD1. Per germline, CDR1 SGDLS and CDR2 YYNGEE. This CDR3 has 18 amino acids. V lost 9 bases, J lost 3 bases, and 18 bases stayed unmatched. The CDR3 DNA follows: TGTGCCACCGGGGGACAGCTTGAAAAGCCTATCTATAATTCACCCCTCCACTTT. As protein: CATGGQLEKPIYNSPLHF.